The sequence of this T cell receptor (beta chain) was determined in a study of T cells in Graves' hyperthyroidism and ophthalmopathy (dated by TCRdb to the late 2010s). At the level of the whole study: Peripheral blood samples were taken at initial diagnosis, before any treatment was given. To identify TCR V-J signatures that set the groups apart, the researchers used a discovery cohort of roughly 100 patients, made up of some 41 with Graves' ophthalmopathy and about 59 with stable Graves' hyperthyroidism. Prospective prediction of ophthalmopathy was tested in an independent validation cohort of 18 hyperthyroidism patients and 15 to 17 patients who later progressed to ophthalmopathy. Once sampling was done, hyperthyroidism patients were given methimazole at a starting dose of 30 mg daily, whereas ophthalmopathy patients were given high-dose intravenous methylprednisolone. In addition, the study compared T-cell repertoires in thyroid tissue and in blood from roughly 6 Graves' hyperthyroidism patients. The paper reports TCR Vbeta CDR3 sequencing of fewer than 150 peripheral blood samples: under 45 ophthalmopathy, about 75 hyperthyroidism and around 17 progressor patients. The approximately 100 discovery patients were randomly split 7:3 into training and test sets.

This clonotype was observed a handful of times. The target of this receptor is not known. No per-base quality is available; no much larger clone lies one base away. From the cysteine through the phenylalanine, the CDR3 covers 15 amino acids. Only CDR3 DNA is held: 45 bases, read in frame from base 1. The germline V gene (reference sequence) sets CDR1 to LNHDA and CDR2 to SQIVND. V and J are truncated by 7 bases and 1 base respectively, leaving an intervening sequence of 17 bases. What the authors observed across the whole study: During validation, the model predicted progression to ophthalmopathy a median of about 5.9 months ahead of onset, with roughly 65% sensitivity and more than 72% specificity. A model built on a 13 V-J signature distinguished ophthalmopathy from stable hyperthyroidism, reaching roughly 88% sensitivity and about 81% specificity in cross-validation and 80%/75% in testing. Sample size was not statistically predetermined, and blinding of investigators to group allocation was not performed. Most expanded thyroid clonotypes (frequency above 0.001) were also detected in blood, a finding suggesting that blood repertoires may reflect thyroid immune responses.

Graves' hyperthyroidism was defined as stable when no progression to ophthalmopathy occurred over 18 months of follow-up. Hyperthyroidism patients were newly diagnosed, had a disease duration of under 2 months, and were aged 18 to 65 years. Any patient with an uncontrolled infection, another autoimmune disease, pregnancy or lactation was excluded. Clinical symptoms, serum thyroxine and TRAb, thyroid ultrasound, and orbital computed tomography formed the basis for the diagnoses. PBMCs were separated from about 10 ml of fresh peripheral blood using Ficoll-Paque density gradient centrifugation. Total RNA was extracted using Trizol reagent, and RNA quality was assessed on an Agilent 2100 Bioanalyzer. The TCR beta CDR3 regions were amplified from RNA transcripts. The first round of RT-PCR for the TCR CDR3 was performed with the HTBI primer set and the Qiagen OneStep RT-PCR kit. Libraries were constructed in a second round of multiplex PCR, after which size selection and purification were carried out. The libraries were sequenced on an Illumina HiSeq2000 using paired-end 100 bp reads. Turning to the authors' computational methods: SOAPnuke was used to process the raw data, throwing out any read that contained adapters or uncalled bases, had a mean Phred below 15, or lacked an exact constant-primer or identifier match. High-quality paired reads were merged with COPE v1.2.5, and unique nucleotide sequences were defined as clonotypes. Clonotypes were aligned to IMGT TRBV, TRBD and TRBJ reference segments using MiTCR v1.1. The analysis was restricted to V-J combinations with a frequency above 0.0001, which together covered 99.2% of the repertoires. The TCS score was defined as F50 (clonal expansion) divided by E x V (chaos), with BLOSUM62-based TCRdist calculated between CDR3 peptides within each V-J. Welch's t-statistics and random forest reduced 450 to 600 V-J features to fewer than 15, which were used in a naive Bayes classifier (R e1071). The Morisita-Horn index was used to measure how similar the thyroid and blood repertoires were. The raw public data were reprocessed by TCRdb itself: fastp quality trimming at Q25, MiXCR clonotype calling, in-frame beta chains only. Rows merge per CDR3 protein into single entries with the most common DNA and genes. TCRdb, not the authors, supplied the V and J calls. Present in this sample are roughly 700,000 distinct CDR3 sequences, roughly a third of which were seen just once. More than 25% of the sample lies in the top ten.

The sequencing input was blood. The TCR was taken from a woman in her 40s with Graves' hyperthyroidism. This sequence uses TRBV19 and TRBJ2-7; a weak D assignment points to TRBD1 (6 bases agree). The DNA sequence reads TGTGCCAGTAACCCCTCCGGGACACTTTCCTACGAGCAGTACTTC. This sequence encodes CASNPSGTLSYEQYF.